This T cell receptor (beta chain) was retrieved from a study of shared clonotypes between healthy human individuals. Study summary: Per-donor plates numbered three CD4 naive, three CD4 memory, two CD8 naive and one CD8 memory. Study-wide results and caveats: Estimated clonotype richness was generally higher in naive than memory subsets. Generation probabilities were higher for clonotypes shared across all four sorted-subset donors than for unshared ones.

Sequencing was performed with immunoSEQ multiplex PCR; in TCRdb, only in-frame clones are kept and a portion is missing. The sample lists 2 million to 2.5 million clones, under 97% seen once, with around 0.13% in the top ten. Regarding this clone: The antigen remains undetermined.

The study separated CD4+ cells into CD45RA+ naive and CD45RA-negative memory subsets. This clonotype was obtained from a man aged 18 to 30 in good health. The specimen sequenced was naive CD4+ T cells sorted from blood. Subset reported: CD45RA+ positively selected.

The CDR3 loop is CASSPQGWGQPQHF. For the CDR3, the DNA is TGTGCCAGCAGCCCCCAGGGATGGGGTCAGCCCCAGCATTTT. This sequence joins TRBV11-2 and TRBJ1-5; a possible D gene is TRBD1 (5 bases). The CDR3 runs 14 residues. V was shortened by 5 bases and J by 6 bases, with 14 bases between the two germline ends. The germline gives CDR1 SGHAT, CDR2 FQNNGV.